The T cell receptor beta chain under discussion was sequenced for a study of breast tumors, draining lymph nodes, adjacent tissues. Study-wide results and caveats: Findings are consistent with lymph node origin and intratumoral expansion of most tumor T cells. That most tumor T cells come from lymph nodes remained unproven. Compared with lymph nodes, tumors were less diverse; compared with nontumor tissue, more.

Via MiXCR, TCRdb re-called the multiplex PCR reads, giving one row per CDR3 protein. The sample contains about 13,000 distinct CDR3 sequences, roughly 60% of which appear only once. CDR1 and CDR2 (germline): DFQATT, SNEGSKA (reference sequence). Trimming left V 1 base short and J 3 bases short, with 13 bases between. The CDR3 sequence is 14 residues long. This clonotype occurred a few times. Its antigen is still unknown. The sample taken for sequencing was tumor-adjacent breast tissue. The clonotype was recovered from a female donor with breast cancer. Some clones in this sample may be carry-over from other donors' samples. This chain links TRBV20-1 with TRBJ2-7; D gene ambiguous. CDR3 amino acids: CSARGGPMNYEQYF. The CDR3 DNA follows: TGCAGTGCTAGAGGGGGTCCGATGAACTACGAGCAGTACTTC.